This entry describes one T cell receptor beta chain. The antigen is not known. The sample is drawn from a study of cytomegalovirus exposure and HLA in healthy donors. Overall study context: Sequencing of around 200 million T cells in an earlier analysis found roughly 120 million unique TCR beta sequences.

Broader study findings: Judged likely to be a sequencing artifact was a cluster of highly shared sequence variants. There were several of the most significant clusters that appeared linked to common viral pathogens in a later analysis.

The CDR3 extends over 13 amino acids. The V gene's germline CDR1 is LNHDA and CDR2 SQIVND (reference sequence). V was clipped by 2 bases and J by 7 bases, with 8 bases between them. The PCR had 60 Vbeta and 13 Jbeta primers. Here immunoSEQ multiplex PCR was the method, and the copy in TCRdb shows in-frame clones only, minus some. Found here are over 150,000 clones, around 80% of them singletons; the top ten hold roughly 5%. The specimen sequenced was PBMCs. The V call is TRBV19, the J call TRBJ2-2, with a tentative D call TRBD2 (6 bases). The receptor was derived from a man aged 18 to 29 in good health and CMV-seronegative. The CDR3 DNA reads TGTGCCAGTAGTATACAGGAGGGCGGGGAGCTGTTTTTT. Translation: CASSIQEGGELFF.